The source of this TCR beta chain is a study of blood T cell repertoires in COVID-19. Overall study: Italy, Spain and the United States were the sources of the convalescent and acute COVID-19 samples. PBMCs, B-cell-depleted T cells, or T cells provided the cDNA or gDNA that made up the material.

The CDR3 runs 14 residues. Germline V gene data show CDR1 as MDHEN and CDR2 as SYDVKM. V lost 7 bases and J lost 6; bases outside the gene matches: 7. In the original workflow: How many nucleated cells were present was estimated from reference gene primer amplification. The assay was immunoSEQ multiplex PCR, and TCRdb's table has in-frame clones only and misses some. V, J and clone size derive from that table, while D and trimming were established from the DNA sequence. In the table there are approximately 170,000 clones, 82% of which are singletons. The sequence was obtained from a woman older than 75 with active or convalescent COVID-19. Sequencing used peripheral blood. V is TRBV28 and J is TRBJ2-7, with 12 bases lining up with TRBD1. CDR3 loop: CASNRGTGGGEQYF. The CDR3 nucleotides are TGTGCCAGCAACCGAGGGACAGGGGGCGGCGAGCAGTACTTC. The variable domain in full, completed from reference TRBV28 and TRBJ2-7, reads DVKVTQSSRYLVKRTGEKVFLECVQDMDHENMFWYRQDPGLGLRLIYFSYDVKMKEKGDIPEGYSVSREKKERFSLILESASTNQTSMYLCASNRGTGGGEQYFGPGTRLTVT.